This entry lists 16 T cell receptor gamma chains sequenced from one sample in a study of gamma delta lymphoproliferative disorders and STAT genes. The receptor sequences were amplified from genomic DNA of peripheral blood mononuclear cells. TCRdb re-processed the multiplex PCR reads using CATT. The table lists 3,500 to 4,500 gamma-chain clones, around 7% of them singletons. Sequencing was done on a sample of blood. All receptors come from a human donor in good health.

This clone showed up many times. The DNA is left out, because the CDR3 cannot be placed on it with certainty; the CDR3 is given as TCRdb lists it. The J gene was not called, though the V gene is TRGV11. TRGV11 is classed as an ORF, of uncertain function. The CDR3 adds up to 16 amino acids, both ends counted. This CDR3 is CTTVPAGPYLYYKKLF.

The table lists this clone with many counts. The V and J genes are TRGV2 and TRGJ1 or TRGJ2. The J gene, not given by TCRdb, was assigned here from a germline match of the nucleotide sequence. This CDR3 contains 18 residues. V dropped 0 bases and J dropped 9; count of bases not matched to a gene: 23. In germline, CDR1 is EGSNGY, CDR2 YDSYNSKV. The DNA for the CDR3 is TGTGCCACCTGGGACGGGCCACCAAGGGTTGATTCTGACCTTAAGAAACTCTTT. It translates to CATWDGPPRVDSDLKKLF.

In its sample, this clone was seen many times. The chain carries TRGV2 and TRGJP2. As TCRdb names no J gene, one was assigned here on the basis of a DNA match to germline. Germline V gives CDR1 EGSNGY, CDR2 YDSYNSKV. The CDR3 contains 14 residues. V was clipped by 5 bases and J by 0 bases; unmatched bases: 3. CDR3 bases: TGTGCCACCTGGGTGAATAGTAGTGATTGGATCAAGACGTTT. This gives the protein CATWVNSSDWIKTF.

This clone was seen a few times. TCRdb assigns this DNA the protein of a much larger clone, which departs from its translation at residue 8; this likely reflects a read error, and the protein shown comes from translating the DNA. V gene TRGV2 combines with J gene TRGJ1 or TRGJ2. The J gene, absent from TCRdb, was called here by matching the DNA to germline. V dropped 0 bases and J dropped 12; count of bases not matched to a gene: 17. CDR3 size: 15 residues. The germline V gene has CDR1 EGSNGY and CDR2 YDSYNSKV. CDR3 sequence (DNA): TGTGCCACCTGGGACGGGCTGGCGCTTGGTTTCGGGAAACTCTTT. It codes for CATWDGLALGFGKLF.

As regards this clone: The limits of the CDR3 on the DNA are not certain, so only TCRdb's listed CDR3 is given. The V gene corresponds to TRGV8; no J gene was called. Per germline, CDR1 VENAVY and CDR2 YDSYNSRV. Counting both end residues, the CDR3 totals 20 amino acids. Here the CDR3 reads CATWDRGVIIRNSLAVEQHF.

By share of the sample, this clone is medium-sized. The V gene is TRGV10, the J gene TRGJ1 or TRGJ2. TCRdb offers no J gene call, so here the DNA was matched to germline to obtain one. TRGV10 is an ORF, and what it does is uncertain. J was trimmed by 12 bases and V by 8 bases; bases with no gene match: 11. The CDR3 is 11 amino acids. In nucleotides, the CDR3 is TGTGCTGCGTGGATTGGGTTGCGGAAACTCTTT. Its protein is CAAWIGLRKLF.

This clone is medium-sized within its sample. The chain carries TRGV10 and TRGJP1. TCRdb records no J gene; here it was assigned by comparing the DNA to germline. TRGV10 is an ORF; its function is uncertain. Trimming took 10 bases from V and 10 from J; bases not matched to a gene: 22. This CDR3 has 16 residues. The CDR3 loop is CAALPLTGVADWFKIF. The CDR3 coding sequence is TGTGCTGCGTTACCGCTTACTGGAGTGGCGGATTGGTTCAAGATATTT.

This clone was observed a handful of times. The V call is TRGV2, the J call TRGJ1 or TRGJ2. TCRdb records no J gene; here it was assigned by comparing the DNA to germline. V was clipped by 0 bases and J by 6 bases; unmatched bases: 8. CDR3 size: 14 residues. Germline V lookup: CDR1 EGSNGY, CDR2 YDSYNSKV. The CDR3 DNA reads TGTGCCACCTGGGACGGGCAACTGGGTTATAAGAAACTCTTT. Amino acids: CATWDGQLGYKKLF.

Judged by abundance, this clone is medium-sized (0.01 to 0.1%). This rearrangement joins TRGV10 to TRGJ1 or TRGJ2. No J gene is reported in TCRdb; it was inferred here by comparing the DNA with germline. TRGV10 carries the ORF label, with uncertain function. After removal of 8 bases from V and 5 bases from J, the junction contained 4 bases not matched to a gene. The length of the CDR3 is 11 residues. The CDR3, as DNA: TGTGCTGCGTGGAGACATTATAAGAAACTCTTT. It translates to CAAWRHYKKLF.

This clone has only a few counts. No DNA is shown, since the ends of the CDR3 on it are uncertain; the CDR3 is the one TCRdb lists. J gene calling gave no result, while the V gene is TRGV11. TRGV11 is an ORF, with its function uncertain. The CDR3 is 17 residues long, ends included. CDR3 sequence reads: CTTVPAGLGATGWFKIF.

By share of the sample, this clone is medium-sized. The V call is TRGV2, the J call TRGJP1. Here the J gene came from matching the DNA to germline, since TCRdb omits it. CDR1 and CDR2 (germline): EGSNGY, YDSYNSKV. V trimming: 0 bases; J trimming: 3 bases; junction bases outside the gene matches: 7. The length of the CDR3 is 16 residues. The CDR3 nucleotides are TGTGCCACCTGGGACGGGCGGGATTCCACTGGTTGGTTCAAGATATTT. It codes for CATWDGRDSTGWFKIF.

This clone was observed once. This chain links TRGV5 with TRGJ1 or TRGJ2. Since TCRdb gives no J gene, matching the DNA to germline was used here to assign it. Losses at the gene ends were 4 bases for V and 12 bases for J; bases not matched to a gene: 9. The length of the CDR3 is 11 residues. Germline assignment: CDR1 VINAFY and CDR2 YDVSNSKD. CDR3 amino acids: CATWEALRKLF. For the CDR3, the DNA is TGTGCCACCTGGGAAGCCCTGAGGAAACTCTTT.

Within the sample, this clone is medium-sized (0.01 to 0.1%). The gene calls are TRGV2 and TRGJ1 or TRGJ2. No J gene was available from TCRdb, and it was assigned here by a germline match of the DNA. The CDR3 covers 10 residues. CDR1 EGSNGY and CDR2 YDSYNSKV come from the germline V gene. The J segment lost 11 bases and the V segment lost 3 bases, leaving 4 bases of the junction unmatched. The DNA for the CDR3 is TGTGCCACCTGGGACTTCGAGAAACTCTTT. This sequence encodes CATWDFEKLF.

Relative to its sample, this clone is medium-sized. The CDR3 loop is CAAWGPFYYKKLF. DNA of the CDR3: TGTGCTGCGTGGGGACCTTTTTATTATAAGAAACTCTTT. The chain combines TRGV10 with TRGJ1 or TRGJ2. The J gene, missing from TCRdb, was assigned here through DNA to germline matching. TRGV10 qualifies as an ORF whose function is uncertain. CDR3 length equals 13 residues. Germline trimming cut 8 bases from V and 3 bases from J; bases unmatched to any gene: 8.

Within the sample, this clone is medium-sized. The V and J genes are TRGV9 and TRGJP. The J gene is not listed in TCRdb, so it was assigned here from a DNA match to germline. Germline V gene sequence: CDR1 GITISATS, CDR2 ISYDGTV (reference sequence). The trim removed 12 bases at V and 12 bases at J, leaving 11 bases unmatched. CDR3 size: 13 residues. CDR3 in DNA: TGTGCCCCCAGGTGTGAGGGCAAAAAAATCAAGGTATTT. Its translation: CAPRCEGKKIKVF.

This clone was observed many times. This could be a read error, since a much larger clone is one nucleotide away. Different DNA sequences within this sample yield the same CDR3. The rearrangement joins TRGV10 to TRGJ1 or TRGJ2. The J gene, missing from TCRdb, was assigned here through DNA to germline matching. TRGV10 is treated as an ORF (open reading frame) with a function not yet certain. The CDR3 sequence is 11 residues long. CDR3 amino acids: CAAWDYYKKLF. In DNA, the CDR3 is TGTGCTGCGTGGGATTACTATAAGAAACTCTTT.